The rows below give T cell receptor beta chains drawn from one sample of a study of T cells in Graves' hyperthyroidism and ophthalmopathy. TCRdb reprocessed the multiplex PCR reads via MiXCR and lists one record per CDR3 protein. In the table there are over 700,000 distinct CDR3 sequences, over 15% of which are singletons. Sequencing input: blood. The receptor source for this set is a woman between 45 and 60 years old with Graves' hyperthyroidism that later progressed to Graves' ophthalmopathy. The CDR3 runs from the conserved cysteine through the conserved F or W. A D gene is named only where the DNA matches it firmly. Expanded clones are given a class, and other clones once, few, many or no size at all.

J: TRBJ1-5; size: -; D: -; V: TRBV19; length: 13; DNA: TGTGCCAGTAGTCACCAGGGCAATCAGCCCCAGCATTTT; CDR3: CASSHQGNQPQHF
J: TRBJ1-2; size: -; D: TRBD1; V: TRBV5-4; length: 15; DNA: TGTGCCAGCAGCTTGAGACAGGGGGTTGACTATGGCTACACCTTC; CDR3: CASSLRQGVDYGYTF
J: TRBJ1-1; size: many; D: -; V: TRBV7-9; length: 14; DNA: TGTGCCAGCACAAAGGGAAGTGTGGAACCTGAAGCTTTCTTT; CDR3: CASTKGSVEPEAFF
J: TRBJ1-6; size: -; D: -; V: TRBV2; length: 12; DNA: TGTGCCAGCAGGTTGGGTGCTTCACCCCTCCACTTT; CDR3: CASRLGASPLHF
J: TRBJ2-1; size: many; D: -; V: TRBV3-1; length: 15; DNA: TGTGCCAGCAGCCAAGACTTTAGTGGGGGGCGTGAGCAGTTCTTC; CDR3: CASSQDFSGGREQFF
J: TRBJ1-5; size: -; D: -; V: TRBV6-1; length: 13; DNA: TGTGCCAACGGACCTTATAGCAATCAGCCCCAGCATTTT; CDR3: CANGPYSNQPQHF
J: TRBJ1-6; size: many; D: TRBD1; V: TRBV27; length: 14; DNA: TGTGCCAGCAGTTTAGCAGGGGGAAATTCACCCCTCCACTTT; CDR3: CASSLAGGNSPLHF
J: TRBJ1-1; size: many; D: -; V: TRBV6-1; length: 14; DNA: TGTGCCAGCAGTGAAATCTGGGGAAACACTGAAGCTTTCTTT; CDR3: CASSEIWGNTEAFF
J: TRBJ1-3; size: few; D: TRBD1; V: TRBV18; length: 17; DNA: TGTGCCAGCTCACCCCGACAGGGGTTCTCGTATGGAAACACCATATATTTT; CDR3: CASSPRQGFSYGNTIYF
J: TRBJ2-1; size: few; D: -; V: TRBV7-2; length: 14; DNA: TGTGCCAGCAGCTTAGACTACTCAATGGGTGAGCAGTTCTTC; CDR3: CASSLDYSMGEQFF
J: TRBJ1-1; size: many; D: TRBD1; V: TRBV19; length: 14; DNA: TGTGCCAGTAGTATAGATCCGACAGGGACTGAAGCTTTCTTT; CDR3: CASSIDPTGTEAFF
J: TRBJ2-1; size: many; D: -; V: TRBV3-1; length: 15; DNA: TGTGCCAGCAGCCAAGATTTTGGGGTCTACAATGAGCAGTTCTTC; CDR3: CASSQDFGVYNEQFF
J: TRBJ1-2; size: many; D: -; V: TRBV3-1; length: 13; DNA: TGTGCCAGCAGCCAAGTCGACGAGGGTGGCTACACCTTC; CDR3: CASSQVDEGGYTF
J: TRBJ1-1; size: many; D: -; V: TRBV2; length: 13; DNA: TGTGCCAGCATTCGGTACCTGAACACTGAAGCTTTCTTT; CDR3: CASIRYLNTEAFF
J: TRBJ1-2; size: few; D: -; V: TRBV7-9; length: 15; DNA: TGTGCCAGCAGCTCGTCCGGCGGGGAGAGGTTGGGCTACACCTTC; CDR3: CASSSSGGERLGYTF
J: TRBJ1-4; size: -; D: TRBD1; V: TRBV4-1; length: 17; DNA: TGCGCCAGCAGCCGCGGCACCGTGGGGACAGCTAATGAAAAACTGTTTTTT; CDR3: CASSRGTVGTANEKLFF
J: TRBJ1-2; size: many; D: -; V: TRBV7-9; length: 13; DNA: TGTGCCAGCAGCGTACAGGGTCTACAGGGCTACACCTTC; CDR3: CASSVQGLQGYTF
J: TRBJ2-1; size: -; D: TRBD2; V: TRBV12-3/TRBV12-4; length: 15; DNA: TGTGCCAGCAGTTTACTAGCGGGAGATGCGAATGAGCAGTTCTTC; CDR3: CASSLLAGDANEQFF
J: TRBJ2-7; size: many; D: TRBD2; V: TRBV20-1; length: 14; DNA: TGCAGTGCTATAATTGGGACTAGAACGATCGAGCAGTACTTC; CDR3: CSAIIGTRTIEQYF
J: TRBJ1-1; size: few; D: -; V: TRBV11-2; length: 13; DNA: TGTGCCAGCAGTAGTAATGGGGCCACTGAAGCTTTCTTT; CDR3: CASSSNGATEAFF
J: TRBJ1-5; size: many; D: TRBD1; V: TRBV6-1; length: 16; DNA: TGTGCCAGCAGTACGACGGGACAGGCCACTGGTCAGCCCCAGCATTTT; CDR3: CASSTTGQATGQPQHF
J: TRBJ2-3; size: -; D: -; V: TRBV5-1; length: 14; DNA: TGCGCCAGCAGCTTCCGGACTCGCACAGATACGCAGTATTTT; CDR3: CASSFRTRTDTQYF
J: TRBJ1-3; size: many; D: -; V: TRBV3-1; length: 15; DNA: TGTGCCAGCAGCCAAGATCCCATCTCTGGAAACACCATATATTTT; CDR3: CASSQDPISGNTIYF
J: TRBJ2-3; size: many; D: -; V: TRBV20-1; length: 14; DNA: TGCAGTGCTAGAGTTTCTTTTGGGGGAGATACGCAGTATTTT; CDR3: CSARVSFGGDTQYF
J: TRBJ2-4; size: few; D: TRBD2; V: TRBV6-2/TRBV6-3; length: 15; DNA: TGTGCCAGCAGCCCGGGGGGATTAGCCAAAAACATTCAGTACTTC; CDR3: CASSPGGLAKNIQYF
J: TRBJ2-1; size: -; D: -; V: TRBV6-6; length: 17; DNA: TGTGCCAGCAGTTACTCGGCCGGGGGAAGCTCCTACAATGAGCAGTTCTTC; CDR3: CASSYSAGGSSYNEQFF
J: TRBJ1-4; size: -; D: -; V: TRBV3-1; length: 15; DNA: TGTGCCAGCAGCCCCTATTACTCCTCGGATGAAAAACTGTTTTTT; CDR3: CASSPYYSSDEKLFF
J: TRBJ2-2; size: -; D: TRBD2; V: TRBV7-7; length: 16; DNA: TGTGCTAGCAGCCCCCGAGCGGGGGTAAGCACCGGGGAGCTGTTTTTT; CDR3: CASSPRAGVSTGELFF
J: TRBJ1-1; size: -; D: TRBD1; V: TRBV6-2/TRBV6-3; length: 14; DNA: TGTGCCAGCAGTAGGGACAGGGCAGGCACTGAAGCTTTCTTT; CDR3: CASSRDRAGTEAFF
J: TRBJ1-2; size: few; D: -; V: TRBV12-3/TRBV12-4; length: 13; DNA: TGTGCCAGCAGTTTGGGAGCGGCGAGCGGCTACACCTTC; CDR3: CASSLGAASGYTF
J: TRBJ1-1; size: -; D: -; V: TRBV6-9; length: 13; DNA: TGTGCCAGCAGTTACGGGGCAGGGCAAATGGCTTTCTTT; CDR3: CASSYGAGQMAFF
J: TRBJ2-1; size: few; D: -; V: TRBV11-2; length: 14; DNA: TGTGCCAGCAGCTTAGATTCTATATTCAATGAGCAGTTCTTC; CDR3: CASSLDSIFNEQFF
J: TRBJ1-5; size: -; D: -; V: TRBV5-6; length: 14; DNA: TGTGCCAGCAGCTCCCGGGCGGGAAATCAGCCCCAGCATTTT; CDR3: CASSSRAGNQPQHF
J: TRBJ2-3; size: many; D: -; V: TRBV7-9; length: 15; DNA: TGTGCCAGCAGCCACGGGACCATAGCTGGAGATACGCAGTATTTT; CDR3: CASSHGTIAGDTQYF
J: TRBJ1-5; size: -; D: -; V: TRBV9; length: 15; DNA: TGTGCCAGCAGCGTAGGGGCAGCTTGGATGGAGCCCCAGCATTTT; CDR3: CASSVGAAWMEPQHF
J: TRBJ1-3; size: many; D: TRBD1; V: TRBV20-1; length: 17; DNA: TGCAGTGCTAGAGATACCGACAGGGCCTTCTGTGGAAACACCATATATTTT; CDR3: CSARDTDRAFCGNTIYF
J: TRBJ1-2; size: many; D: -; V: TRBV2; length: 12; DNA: TGTGCCAGCAGCGAGGAGGGCTATGGCTACACCTTC; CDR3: CASSEEGYGYTF
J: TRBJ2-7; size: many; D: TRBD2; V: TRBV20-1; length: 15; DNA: TGCAGTGCTAGACAAAGCGGGGGGAGCTCCTACGAGCAGTACTTC; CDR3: CSARQSGGSSYEQYF
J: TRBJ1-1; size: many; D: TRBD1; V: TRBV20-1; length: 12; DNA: TGCAGTGCAACCAGGGGGCGGACTGAAGCTTTCTTT; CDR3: CSATRGRTEAFF
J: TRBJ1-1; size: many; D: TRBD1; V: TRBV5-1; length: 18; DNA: TGCGCCAGCACCTCCGGAGGGGGACAGGGGGTTTTATGGACTGAAGCTTTCTTT; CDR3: CASTSGGGQGVLWTEAFF
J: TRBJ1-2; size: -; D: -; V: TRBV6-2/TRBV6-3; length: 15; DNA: TGTGCCAGCAGTTACTCTGATCGGAGAGGCTATGGCTACACCTTC; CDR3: CASSYSDRRGYGYTF
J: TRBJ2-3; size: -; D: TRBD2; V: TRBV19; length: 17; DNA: TGTGCCAGTAGTCAGACTAGCGGGGGATATCTCCCAGATACGCAGTATTTT; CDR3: CASSQTSGGYLPDTQYF